The T cell receptor beta chain under discussion was sequenced for a study of beta chain features in type 1 diabetes. Points from the study as a whole: Shorter TCRB CDR3s, moderately but significantly so, marked every one of the four CD4+ subsets in Type 1 diabetes patients. Patients showed naive, central memory and Treg TCRB repertoires that appeared more similar than those of healthy donors. For TCRB rearrangement, an influence of HLA type remained unresolved here.

Of note for this clone: Its antigen remains unknown.

The trim removed 0 bases at V and 2 bases at J, leaving 7 bases unmatched. CDR3 size: 15 residues. Germline V lookup: CDR1 GTSNPN, CDR2 SVGIG (reference sequence). Expressed TCRB transcripts were sequenced because the isolated RNA had all been reverse transcribed beforehand. Clones were read by immunoSEQ multiplex PCR, and TCRdb kept only the in-frame ones, dropping some. The sample contains about 340,000 clones, about 14% of which appear only once. The clonotype was recovered from a woman aged 18 to 35 with type 1 diabetes. This chain joins TRBV30 and TRBJ2-7; 7 nucleotides agree with TRBD2. Sequencing was carried out using naive CD4+ T cells from blood. CDR3 protein: CAWSVLAVRTYEQYF. DNA of the CDR3: TGTGCCTGGAGTGTTCTAGCGGTACGGACCTACGAGCAGTACTTC. Filled out from reference TRBV30 and TRBJ2-7, the complete variable domain reads SQTIHQWPATLVQPVGSPLSLECTVEGTSNPNLYWYRQAAGRGLQLLFYSVGIGQISSEVPQNLSASRPQDRQFILSSKKLLLSDSGFYLCAWSVLAVRTYEQYFGPGTRLTVT.